The rows below give T cell receptor beta chains drawn from one sample of a study of shared clonotypes between healthy human individuals. TCRdb's copy holds only in-frame clones and misses some; the assay was immunoSEQ multiplex PCR. In the table there are 550,000 to 750,000 clones, about 91% of which are singletons. Material for sequencing was naive CD8+ T cells sorted from blood. The receptors come from a man in his thirties or forties in good health. The CDR3 runs from the conserved cysteine through the conserved F or W. The D gene is left open where the match is weak.

TGTGCCAGCAGTGAAGCGCCTAGTCCCACCTACAATGAGCAGTTCTTC	CASSEAPSPTYNEQFF	TRBJ2-1	.	TRBV6-1
TGTGCCAGCACTGTCCCACTCCCTGGAAAATGGCCCTGGGGGCAGTTCTTC	CASTVPLPGKWPWGQFF	TRBJ2-1	.	TRBV21-1
TGTGCCAGTAACAACCCGGGACAGCGATTCTATGGCTACACCTTC	CASNNPGQRFYGYTF	TRBJ1-2	TRBD1	TRBV19
TGTGCCAGCAGCCAAGAGGGGAGAAAAGCTTTCTTT	CASSQEGRKAFF	TRBJ1-1	.	TRBV14
TGTGCCAGCACTACAGGGGGTCTGGGGGAGCTGTTTTTT	CASTTGGLGELFF	TRBJ2-2	TRBD1	TRBV27
TGCAGCGTCGAATCTGGACAGGGCACCGGGGAGCTGTTTTTT	CSVESGQGTGELFF	TRBJ2-2	TRBD1	TRBV29-1
TGCGCCAGCTCAGTGGGTCGGGAGGTTGAGCAGTTCTTC	CASSVGREVEQFF	TRBJ2-1	TRBD2	TRBV5-1
TGTGCCAGTAGTATAGCAGGAAATGCCTACGAGCAGTACTTC	CASSIAGNAYEQYF	TRBJ2-7	.	TRBV19
TGTGCCAGCAGCTACAGTCTAGCTGGGAATGAGCAGTTCTTC	CASSYSLAGNEQFF	TRBJ2-1	.	TRBV7-9
TGTGCCAGCAGCTCCGGGACTAGCATTACCCAGTACTTC	CASSSGTSITQYF	TRBJ2-5	TRBD2	TRBV7-9
TGTGCCAGCAGTGACCGGAACTATGGCTACACCTTC	CASSDRNYGYTF	TRBJ1-2	.	TRBV27